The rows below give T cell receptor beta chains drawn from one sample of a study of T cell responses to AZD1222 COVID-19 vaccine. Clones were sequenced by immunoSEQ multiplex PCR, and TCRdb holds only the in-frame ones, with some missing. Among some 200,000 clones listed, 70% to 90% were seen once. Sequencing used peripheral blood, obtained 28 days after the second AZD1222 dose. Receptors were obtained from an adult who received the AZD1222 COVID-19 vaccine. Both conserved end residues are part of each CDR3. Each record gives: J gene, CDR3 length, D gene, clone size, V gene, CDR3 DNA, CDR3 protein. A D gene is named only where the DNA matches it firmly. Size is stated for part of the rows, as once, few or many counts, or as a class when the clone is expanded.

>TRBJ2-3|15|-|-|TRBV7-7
TGTGCTAGCAGCTTCCTAGGTCGGACCACAGATACGCAGTATTTT
CASSFLGRTTDTQYF
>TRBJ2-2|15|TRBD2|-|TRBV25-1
TGTGCCAAAAGGCCACGGGGGGGCCTGTCCGGGGAGCTGTTTTTT
CAKRPRGGLSGELFF
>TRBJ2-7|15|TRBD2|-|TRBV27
TGTGCCAGCAGTTTAATTGGCGGCGGGAGTTACGAGCAGTACTTC
CASSLIGGGSYEQYF
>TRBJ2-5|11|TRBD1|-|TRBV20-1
TGCAGTGCATCACAGGGGGAGACCCAGTACTTC
CSASQGETQYF
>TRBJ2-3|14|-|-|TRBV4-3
TGCGCCAGCAGCCCCGGTTGGGGGTCTTTTCCGCAGTATTTT
CASSPGWGSFPQYF
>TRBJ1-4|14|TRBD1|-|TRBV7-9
TGTGCCAGCAGCCCCGTGGGACAGGGTGGAAAACTGTTTTTT
CASSPVGQGGKLFF
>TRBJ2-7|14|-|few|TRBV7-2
TGTGCCAGCAGCTTAGTCCAGGGCCCATACGAGCAGTACTTC
CASSLVQGPYEQYF
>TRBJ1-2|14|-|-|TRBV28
TGTGCCAGCAGTAAGTCAGGGTGGTACTATGGCTACACCTTC
CASSKSGWYYGYTF
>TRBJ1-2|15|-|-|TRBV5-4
TGTGCCAGCAGCTTGGCCAACCGAGGCCCCTATGGCTACACCTTC
CASSLANRGPYGYTF
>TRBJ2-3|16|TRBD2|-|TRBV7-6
TGTGCCAGCAGCAGCTCAGCGGGAGTTAGCACAGATACGCAGTATTTT
CASSSSAGVSTDTQYF
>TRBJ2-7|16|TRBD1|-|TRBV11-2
TGTGCCAGCACCCTAGGGGTAGTCGGACAGGGTAACGAGCAGTACTTC
CASTLGVVGQGNEQYF